The 12 T cell receptor beta chains below all came from one sample that was sequenced in a study of blood T cell repertoires in COVID-19. The data were produced by immunoSEQ multiplex PCR, yet TCRdb's version contains in-frame clones alone and is incomplete. The sample contains about 120,000 clones, around 89% of which appear only once. The sample was peripheral blood. These TCRs come from a man in his fifties or sixties with COVID-19, enrolled during active disease.

This chain uses TRBV7-2 with TRBJ2-3; 10 bases are a match to TRBD2. The CDR3 covers 16 residues. Germline CDR1 reads SGHTA; CDR2 reads FQGNSA. With 4 bases clipped from V and 1 base from J, the junction kept 5 bases outside the gene matches. The CDR3: CASSSRLAGGTDTQYF. The CDR3 region has the DNA TGTGCCAGCAGCTCTCGGCTAGCGGGGGGCACAGATACGCAGTATTTT. The full variable domain, with the rest looked up from reference TRBV7-2 and TRBJ2-3, is GAGVSQSPSNKVTEKGKDVELRCDPISGHTALYWYRQSLGQGLEFLIYFQGNSAPDKSGLPSDRFSAERTGGSVSTLTIQRTQQEDSAVYLCASSSRLAGGTDTQYFGPGTRLTVL.

This rearrangement joins TRBV28 to TRBJ1-4, with 8 bases identical to TRBD1. The V gene end was trimmed by 6 bases and the J gene end by 8 bases; junction bases not matched to a gene: 8. Germline-derived CDR1 and CDR2 are MDHEN and SYDVKM. The CDR3 runs to 14 residues. In DNA form, the CDR3 reads TGTGCCAGCAGCTCGACAGGGGAGTACGAAAAACTGTTTTTT. It encodes CASSSTGEYEKLFF.

The chain has TRBV5-4 and TRBJ1-1; D ambiguous. CDR3 length: 15 residues. In germline, CDR1 is SGHNT, CDR2 YYREEE (reference sequence). V dropped 0 bases and J dropped 5 bases, with 14 bases sitting between them. The CDR3 sequence: CASSLAMGRGTEAFF. The CDR3 DNA follows: TGTGCCAGCAGCTTGGCCATGGGGAGAGGAACTGAAGCTTTCTTT.

This clone was seen more than once but under ten times. V and J are TRBV15 and TRBJ1-4; D not resolved. This CDR3 has 14 amino acids. Between the trimmed V and J ends, which lost 0 bases and 6 bases, there was a span of 8 bases. Germline V CDR1 and CDR2: LNHNV, YYDKDF (reference sequence). The CDR3 region is CATSRDRADEKLFF. The CDR3 nucleotides read TGTGCCACCAGCAGAGATCGCGCTGATGAAAAACTGTTTTTT.

CDR3 coding DNA: TGTGCCAGCAGTGGACAGGGAGGAGGCTACGAGCAGTACTTC. Residues: CASSGQGGGYEQYF. The gene calls are TRBV11-2 and TRBJ2-7; 8 positions match TRBD1. From germline, CDR1 is SGHAT and CDR2 FQNNGV. Germline trimming cut 6 bases from V and 3 bases from J; bases unmatched to any gene: 7. CDR3 size: 14 residues.

The rearrangement joins TRBV18 to TRBJ2-2; tentative D call: TRBD1 (5 bases). V gave up 6 bases and J gave up 6 bases, with 23 bases separating them. CDR3 length: 17 residues. Germline assignment: CDR1 KGHSH and CDR2 LQKENI. The CDR3 DNA reads as TGTGCCAGCTCTCCTACTAACCACGTATGGACACCCGGGGAGCTGTTTTTT. This encodes CASSPTNHVWTPGELFF. Combining the CDR3 with reference TRBV18 and TRBJ2-2 gives the whole variable domain NAGVMQNPRHLVRRRGQEARLRCSPMKGHSHVYWYRQLPEEGLKFMVYLQKENIIDESGMPKERFSAEFPKEGPSILRIQQVVRGDSAAYFCASSPTNHVWTPGELFFGEGSRLTVL.

The rearrangement links TRBV30 to TRBJ2-7, with D maybe TRBD1 (6 bases). The CDR3 extends over 13 amino acids. Trimming pared 0 bases from V and 6 bases from J, leaving 12 bases between. CDR1 GTSNPN and CDR2 SVGIG come from the germline V gene (reference sequence). CDR3: CAWSVQGSGEQYF. CDR3 nucleotides: TGTGCCTGGAGTGTTCAGGGGTCGGGCGAGCAGTACTTC.

This sequence joins TRBV27 and TRBJ1-2; D is possibly TRBD1 (6 bases). Germline V gene data show CDR1 as MNHEY and CDR2 as SMNVEV (reference sequence). This CDR3 has 14 residues. The V gene lost 6 bases and the J gene lost 3 bases, with 14 bases spanning the gap. The CDR3, as DNA: TGTGCCAGCAGCCCTACCAGGGGTGACTATGGCTACACCTTC. As protein: CASSPTRGDYGYTF.

The V call is TRBV25-1, the J call TRBJ1-6; D is ambiguous. Germline-derived CDR1 and CDR2 are MGHDK and SYGVNS. Trimming shortened V by 1 base and J by 6 bases, and 7 bases separated the two germline ends. The CDR3 covers 14 residues. CDR3 nucleotides: TGTGCCAGCAGTGAATGGGCGCGTAATTCACCCCTCCACTTT. Protein sequence: CASSEWARNSPLHF.

The genes are TRBV20-1 and TRBJ2-1, with a possible D match to TRBD2 (5 bases). There are 13 residues in the CDR3. Trimming removed 3 bases from V and 7 bases from J, with 13 bases in between. Germline V gene data show CDR1 as DFQATT and CDR2 as SNEGSKA (reference sequence). CDR3 region: CSASLLVLNEQFF. The DNA of the CDR3 is TGCAGTGCTAGTCTACTAGTCCTAAATGAGCAGTTCTTC.

This chain uses TRBV19 with TRBJ1-4; no clear D. The CDR3 spans 12 residues. In germline, CDR1 is LNHDA, CDR2 SQIVND (reference sequence). The V and J ends lost 3 bases and 6 bases respectively, with 5 bases between them. The chain's CDR3 is CASSIIDEKLFF. For the CDR3, the DNA is TGTGCCAGTAGTATTATAGATGAAAAACTGTTTTTT.

The rearrangement joins TRBV5-6 to TRBJ2-7, with 11 nucleotides matching TRBD1. With 5 bases clipped from V and 3 bases from J, the junction kept 7 bases outside the gene matches. CDR1 and CDR2 (germline): SGHDT, YYEEEE. The CDR3 loop spans 15 amino acids. The CDR3 loop reads CASRARDRGIYEQYF. The CDR3 DNA follows: TGTGCCAGCAGAGCCCGGGACAGGGGGATCTACGAGCAGTACTTC.